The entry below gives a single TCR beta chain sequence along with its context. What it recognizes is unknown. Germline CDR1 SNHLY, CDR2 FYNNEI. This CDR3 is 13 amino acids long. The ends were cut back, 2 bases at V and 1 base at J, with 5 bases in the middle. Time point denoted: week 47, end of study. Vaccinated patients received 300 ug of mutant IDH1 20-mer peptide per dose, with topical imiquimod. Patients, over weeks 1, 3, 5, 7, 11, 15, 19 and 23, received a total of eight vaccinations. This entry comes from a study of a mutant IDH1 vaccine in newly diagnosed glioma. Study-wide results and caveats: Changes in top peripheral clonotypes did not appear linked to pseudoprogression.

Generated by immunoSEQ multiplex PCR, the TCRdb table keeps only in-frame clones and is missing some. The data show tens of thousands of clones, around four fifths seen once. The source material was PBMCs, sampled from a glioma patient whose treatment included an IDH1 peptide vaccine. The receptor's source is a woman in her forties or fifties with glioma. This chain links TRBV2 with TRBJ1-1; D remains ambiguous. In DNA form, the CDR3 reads TGTGCCAGCAGTGAACCGGGGAACACTGAAGCTTTCTTT. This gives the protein CASSEPGNTEAFF.